This T cell receptor beta chain originates from a study of cytomegalovirus exposure and HLA in healthy donors. Points from the study as a whole: The classifier reportedly diagnosed cytomegalovirus status with high specificity and sensitivity. In vitro testing confirmed three CMV-associated chains as specific for CMV antigens. Later on, an analysis tied 15,000 to 20,000 TCR beta sequences to HLA alleles at 0.05 false discovery rate.

Trimming took off 2 bases at V and 0 bases at J, with 21 bases between the two ends. The CDR3 spans 19 residues. Germline assignment: CDR1 MNHEY and CDR2 SMNVEV (reference sequence). At sampling all donors were nominally healthy, likely with unrecorded immune exposures. As concerns this clone: Its antigen remains unidentified.

The PCR employed 60 Vbeta primers together with 13 Jbeta primers. The data were produced by immunoSEQ multiplex PCR, yet TCRdb's version contains in-frame clones alone and is incomplete. Of around 140,000 clones detected, around 73% appear once; the ten largest clones hold about 2.9%. The sequenced sample consisted of PBMCs. The clonotype originates from a female donor in good health and CMV-seronegative. V usage is TRBV27 and J usage is TRBJ2-3; possible D gene TRBD1, 7 bases. The CDR3 bases are TGTGCCAGCAGTTTAGGGGGGACAGTTACGTTTCGTAGCACAGATACGCAGTATTTT. Amino acid sequence: CASSLGGTVTFRSTDTQYF.